This T cell receptor (beta chain) was sequenced during a study of blood T cell repertoires in COVID-19. For the study at large: Specimens from acute and convalescent COVID-19 originated in the United States, Italy and Spain. The cDNA or gDNA used as material had been derived from T cells, B-cell-depleted T cells, or PBMCs.

Seattle's enrolled individuals joined amid active infection and were then monitored longitudinally. The CDR3 sequence is 14 residues long. Germline CDR1 reads SGHAT; CDR2 reads FQNNGV. The germline V and J ends were trimmed by 2 bases and 6 bases, with 11 bases remaining between them. Authors' methods: It was from reference gene primer amplification that nucleated cell counts were estimated. The table came from immunoSEQ multiplex PCR; TCRdb's copy has only in-frame clones and leaves some out. V and J calls and clone size are given by that table; D and trimming were obtained from the DNA. The sample lists under 200,000 clones, 79% occurring once.

This rearrangement joins TRBV11-2 to TRBJ1-3; TRBD1 might be the D (6 bases). This receptor was obtained from a woman in her fifties or sixties with COVID-19, enrolled during active disease. Sequencing input: peripheral blood. The CDR3 DNA sequence: TGTGCCAGCAGCTTATACAGGGAAGTAAACACCATATATTTT. It yields the protein CASSLYREVNTIYF.